The 31 T cell receptor beta chains listed next were all sequenced from one sample in a study of siplizumab effects on memory and regulatory T cells. Profiling relied on immunoSEQ multiplex PCR, and the TCRdb table lists in-frame clones only, not all of them. The sample lists around 100,000 clones; about 90% were seen once. Sequencing input: CD4+ T cells sorted from blood. The receptors here all came from a human donor in good health.

The rearrangement links TRBV27 to TRBJ1-1; 8 nucleotides agree with TRBD1. The CDR3 is made up of 15 amino acids. V trimming: 7 bases; J trimming: 4 bases; junction bases outside the gene matches: 11. Per the germline V gene, CDR1 is MNHEY and CDR2 is SMNVEV (reference sequence). The CDR3: CASNKETGVSTEAFF. The CDR3 bases are TGTGCCAGCAACAAAGAGACAGGGGTGAGCACTGAAGCTTTCTTT.

The rearrangement joins TRBV9 to TRBJ1-3; weak D call: TRBD1 (6 bases). The CDR3 is 14 amino acids. With 3 bases removed from V and 8 bases from J, the gap between germline ends came to 15 bases. CDR1 and CDR2 (germline): SGDLS, YYNGEE. This CDR3 is CASSARLQGDTIYF. Here the CDR3 DNA reads TGTGCCAGCAGCGCCCGCCTACAGGGAGACACCATATATTTT.

V gene TRBV2 combines with J gene TRBJ2-3, with D unclear. Per germline, CDR1 SNHLY and CDR2 FYNNEI. This CDR3 is built from 11 residues. Trimming took off 4 bases at V and 5 bases at J, with 4 bases between the two ends. CDR3 sequence: CASSARDTQYF. CDR3 bases: TGTGCCAGCAGTGCGAGAGATACGCAGTATTTT.

V is TRBV5-4 and J is TRBJ1-2; 9 bases align to TRBD1. The germline V gene encodes CDR1 SGHNT and CDR2 YYREEE (reference sequence). The CDR3 contains 15 residues. Trimming removed 4 bases from V and 6 bases from J; junction bases left unmatched: 10. CDR3 sequence: CASSRGQGFSNGYTF. CDR3 bases: TGTGCCAGCAGCAGGGGACAGGGTTTTTCGAATGGCTACACCTTC. Drawing the rest from reference TRBV5-4 and TRBJ1-2, the complete variable domain is ETGVTQSPTHLIKTRGQQVTLRCSSQSGHNTVSWYQQALGQGPQFIFQYYREEENGRGNFPPRFSGLQFPNYSSELNVNALELDDSALYLCASSRGQGFSNGYTFGSGTRLTVV.

This clone was observed once. The rearrangement uses TRBV11-2 and TRBJ2-3; D gene uncertain. CDR3 length: 16 residues. V gave up 4 bases and J gave up 4 bases, with 18 bases separating them. CDR1 and CDR2 from the germline V gene are SGHAT and FQNNGV. The CDR3 loop reads CASSSILSLVPDTQYF. For the CDR3, the DNA is TGTGCCAGCAGCTCGATTCTATCTCTCGTCCCAGATACGCAGTATTTT. The variable domain in full, completed from reference TRBV11-2 and TRBJ2-3, reads EAGVAQSPRYKIIEKRQSVAFWCNPISGHATLYWYQQILGQGPKLLIQFQNNGVVDDSQLPKDRFSAERLKGVDSTLKIQPAKLEDSAVYLCASSSILSLVPDTQYFGPGTRLTVL.

The J gene is TRBJ1-2, the V gene TRBV6-1; D remains ambiguous. With 6 bases removed from V and 4 bases from J, the gap between germline ends came to 9 bases. Germline V lookup: CDR1 MNHNS, CDR2 SASEGT. The CDR3 loop spans 12 amino acids. CDR3 DNA sequence: TGTGCCAGCAGGCCCTCAGGCTATGGCTACACCTTC. This codes for CASRPSGYGYTF.

This chain links TRBV19 with TRBJ2-1; the match to TRBD1 covers 8 bases. Germline-derived CDR1 and CDR2 are LNHDA and SQIVND (reference sequence). The CDR3 is 17 amino acids. Germline trimming cut 4 bases from V and 0 bases from J; bases unmatched to any gene: 8. CDR3 coding DNA: TGTGCCAGTAGTAGTGGGACAGGCGCGAGCTCCTACAATGAGCAGTTCTTC. Translating gives CASSSGTGASSYNEQFF.

The chain couples TRBV5-1 to TRBJ2-1, with TRBD1 matching 7 bases. The germline gives CDR1 SGHRS, CDR2 YFSETQ. The CDR3 has 14 amino acids. The J segment lost 6 bases and the V segment lost 2 bases, leaving 5 bases of the junction unmatched. The DNA of the CDR3 is TGCGCCAGCAGCTTAGGGGACAGAGTCAATGAGCAGTTCTTC. Its translation is CASSLGDRVNEQFF.

V is TRBV11-2 and J is TRBJ2-4; D is perhaps TRBD1 or TRBD2 (6 bases each). The germline V gene encodes CDR1 SGHAT and CDR2 FQNNGV. There are 16 residues in the CDR3. Between the trimmed V and J ends, which lost 1 base and 4 bases, there was a span of 14 bases. CDR3 in amino acids: CASSLVSGALKNIQYF. The CDR3 DNA reads as TGTGCCAGCAGCTTAGTCTCGGGGGCCCTAAAAAACATTCAGTACTTC.

V usage is TRBV5-1 and J usage is TRBJ2-3; D might be TRBD2 (5 bases). The CDR3 consists of 14 residues. Looked up from germline, CDR1 is SGHRS and CDR2 is YFSETQ. V was clipped by 6 bases and J by 4 bases, with 15 bases between them. The CDR3 protein is CASTPLAGADTQYF. DNA of the CDR3: TGCGCCAGCACCCCCCTAGCCGGGGCAGATACGCAGTATTTT.

The chain carries TRBV7-2 and TRBJ1-2; TRBD1 matches 8 bases. The germline CDR1 and CDR2 sequences are SGHTA and FQGNSA. The CDR3 extends over 13 amino acids. V lost 3 bases, J lost 8 bases, and 5 bases stayed unmatched. DNA for the CDR3: TGTGCCAGCAGCTTGGGCAGGGGGCTAGGCTACACCTTC. Translation: CASSLGRGLGYTF.

This chain uses TRBV19 with TRBJ1-2, with 7 bases aligning to TRBD1. The ends lost 4 bases at V and 3 bases at J; junction bases unmatched: 8. The CDR3 sequence is 15 residues long. Per germline, CDR1 LNHDA and CDR2 SQIVND (reference sequence). The CDR3 protein is CASSRMTGTDYGYTF. The CDR3 nucleotides read TGTGCCAGTAGTAGGATGACAGGGACTGACTATGGCTACACCTTC. Together with reference TRBV19 and TRBJ1-2, the CDR3 gives the full variable domain: DGGITQSPKYLFRKEGQNVTLSCEQNLNHDAMYWYRQDPGQGLRLIYYSQIVNDFQKGDIAEGYSVSREKKESFPLTVTSAQKNPTAFYLCASSRMTGTDYGYTFGSGTRLTVV.

The chain carries TRBV19 and TRBJ2-7, with TRBD2 identical over 8 bases. There are 15 residues in the CDR3. Germline V gene lookup returns CDR1 LNHDA and CDR2 SQIVND (reference sequence). Trimming cost V 5 bases and J 2 bases; bases outside gene matches: 8. The CDR3 nucleotides are TGTGCCAGTAGTCCTTTTATCGGGGGGGCCTACGAGCAGTACTTC. Its protein is CASSPFIGGAYEQYF.

CDR3: CASSWTGGPRSYNSPLHF. Written as DNA, the CDR3 is TGTGCCAGCAGCTGGACAGGGGGCCCACGATCCTATAATTCACCCCTCCACTTT. The J gene is TRBJ1-6, the V gene TRBV11-2; 11 bases line up with TRBD1. Looked up from germline, CDR1 is SGHAT and CDR2 is FQNNGV. V was pared by 4 bases and J by 1 base, with 6 bases of the junction left unmatched. There are 18 residues in the CDR3.

The chain has TRBV18 and TRBJ2-7, with TRBD1 identical over 7 bases. CDR3 length: 13 residues. V lost 3 bases and J lost 2; bases outside the gene matches: 1. Germline values: CDR1 KGHSH, CDR2 LQKENI. The CDR3 DNA follows: TGTGCCAGCTCACCGGGACAGACCTACGAGCAGTACTTC. Protein sequence: CASSPGQTYEQYF.

This clone showed up just once. The rearrangement joins TRBV7-3 to TRBJ2-2; no definite D call. V lost 2 bases to trimming and J lost 4 bases, with 14 bases between them. The CDR3 consists of 16 residues. Germline V gene sequence: CDR1 SGHTA, CDR2 FQGTGA. The CDR3 here is CASSLSSTGFTGELFF. The CDR3 coding sequence is TGTGCCAGCAGCTTATCGTCAACGGGTTTCACCGGGGAGCTGTTTTTT.

The chain couples TRBV12-5 to TRBJ2-5; no clear D. The V end was cut by 4 bases, the J end by 2 bases, with 14 bases between. Germline CDR1 is LGHNT and CDR2 is FRNRAP. CDR3 length: 15 amino acids. This CDR3 is CASGSRLEGQETQYF. The CDR3, as DNA: TGTGCTAGTGGTTCGCGTCTTGAAGGTCAAGAGACCCAGTACTTC.

This clone showed up just once. This chain joins TRBV7-2 and TRBJ1-2; 8 bases are shared with TRBD1. The CDR3 consists of 12 residues. Losses at the gene ends were 5 bases for V and 5 bases for J; bases not matched to a gene: 1. CDR1 SGHTA and CDR2 FQGNSA come from the germline V gene. In nucleotides, the CDR3 is TGTGCCAGCAGCGGACAGGGTTATGGCTACACCTTC. Its translation is CASSGQGYGYTF.

The rearrangement uses TRBV5-5 and TRBJ1-1; a possible D gene is TRBD1 (6 bases). This CDR3 spans 13 amino acids. V was clipped by 3 bases and J by 1 base, with 7 bases between them. The germline CDR1 and CDR2 sequences are SGHKS and YYEKEE (reference sequence). The CDR3 is CASSWGQNTEAFF. The DNA for the CDR3 is TGTGCCAGCAGCTGGGGGCAGAACACTGAAGCTTTCTTT. The full variable domain, with the rest looked up from reference TRBV5-5 and TRBJ1-1, is DAGVTQSPTHLIKTRGQQVTLRCSPISGHKSVSWYQQVLGQGPQFIFQYYEKEERGRGNFPDRFSARQFPNYSSELNVNALLLGDSALYLCASSWGQNTEAFFGQGTRLTVV.

V usage is TRBV28 and J usage is TRBJ2-5, with 13 bases identical to TRBD2. The CDR3 covers 18 residues. CDR1 is MDHEN and CDR2 is SYDVKM in the germline V gene. With 3 bases clipped from V and 4 bases from J, the junction kept 11 bases outside the gene matches. In DNA form, the CDR3 reads TGTGCCAGCAGTTTTTCTCGGACTAGCGGGGGATTGGGAGAGACCCAGTACTTC. It codes for CASSFSRTSGGLGETQYF.

The gene calls are TRBV21-1 and TRBJ2-3; the table's D call of TRBD1 was not tested on the DNA. TRBV21-1 is tagged as a pseudogene. This CDR3 comprises 19 residues. Here the CDR3 reads CASSKGSGDRGSSKYTQYF. The CDR3 bases are TGTGCCAGCAGCAAAGGGTCCGGAGACAGGGGATCTTCGAAGTATACGCAGTATTTT.

The chain carries TRBV5-1 and TRBJ2-5; 10 bases are a match to TRBD2. This CDR3 is built from 16 residues. V lost 1 base, J lost 4 bases, and 7 bases stayed unmatched. Germline V gene lookup returns CDR1 SGHRS and CDR2 YFSETQ. CDR3 bases: TGCGCCAGCAGCTTGAACCTGAGACTAGCGGGAGAGACCCAGTACTTC. It yields the protein CASSLNLRLAGETQYF. Supplemented by reference TRBV5-1 and TRBJ2-5, the full variable domain reads KAGVTQTPRYLIKTRGQQVTLSCSPISGHRSVSWYQQTPGQGLQFLFEYFSETQRNKGNFPGRFSGRQFSNSRSEMNVSTLELGDSALYLCASSLNLRLAGETQYFGPGTRLLVL.

V and J are TRBV6-5 and TRBJ1-3; 7 bases line up with TRBD1. CDR1 MNHEY and CDR2 SVGAGI come from the germline V gene. Losses at the gene ends were 0 bases for V and 3 bases for J; bases not matched to a gene: 2. The CDR3 is 15 residues long. The CDR3 loop is CASSYSGTVGNTIYF. The CDR3, as DNA: TGTGCCAGCAGTTACTCGGGGACAGTTGGAAACACCATATATTTT.

This rearrangement joins TRBV4-1 to TRBJ1-2; unclear D gene. Germline V gene data show CDR1 as MGHRA and CDR2 as YSYEKL. This CDR3 is built from 11 residues. The V and J ends lost 3 bases and 8 bases respectively, with 7 bases between them. CDR3 in amino acids: CASSQGLGYTF. The CDR3 nucleotides are TGCGCCAGCAGCCAGGGTCTGGGCTACACCTTC.

V and J are TRBV4-1 and TRBJ1-5, with no clear D. V was shortened by 2 bases and J by 11 bases, with 4 bases between the two germline ends. The V gene's germline CDR1 is MGHRA and CDR2 YSYEKL. The CDR3 runs to 10 residues. CDR3 DNA: TGCGCCAGCAGCCAACTATCCCAGCATTTT. Protein: CASSQLSQHF.

To note about this clone: The same CDR3 arises from other DNA sequences in this sample as well. The chain couples TRBV19 to TRBJ1-2; 7 nucleotides align to TRBD1. The V segment lost 5 bases and the J segment 11 bases; nucleotides outside the gene matches: 8. The CDR3 runs to 12 residues. Germline V gives CDR1 LNHDA, CDR2 SQIVND (reference sequence). The CDR3 sequence: CASSLIQGGYTF. CDR3 in DNA: TGTGCCAGTAGTCTAATCCAGGGGGGTTACACCTTC. Full variable domain (outside the CDR3, taken from reference TRBV19 and TRBJ1-2): DGGITQSPKYLFRKEGQNVTLSCEQNLNHDAMYWYRQDPGQGLRLIYYSQIVNDFQKGDIAEGYSVSREKKESFPLTVTSAQKNPTAFYLCASSLIQGGYTFGSGTRLTVV.

V gene TRBV6-5 combines with J gene TRBJ1-5, with D hard to call. CDR3 length: 12 amino acids. Trimming removed 4 bases at V and 9 bases at J, with 10 bases between. Germline CDR1 reads MNHEY; CDR2 reads SVGAGI. CDR3 DNA sequence: TGTGCCAGCAGTTTAAAAGCAGGGCCCCAGCATTTT. It specifies CASSLKAGPQHF.

J is TRBJ1-6 and V is TRBV6-5, with a weak D call TRBD1 (5 bases). Germline V gene data show CDR1 as MNHEY and CDR2 as SVGAGI. Trimming shortened V by 0 bases and J by 9 bases, and 12 bases separated the two germline ends. CDR3 length: 15 residues. CDR3 loop: CASSYSSGGVSPLHF. In DNA form, the CDR3 reads TGTGCCAGCAGTTACTCCTCCGGGGGGGTTTCACCCCTCCACTTT.

The V call is TRBV5-1, the J call TRBJ2-3; D may be TRBD2 (6 bases). V was shortened by 3 bases and J by 4 bases, with 21 bases between the two germline ends. Germline loops: CDR1 SGHRS, CDR2 YFSETQ. This CDR3 comprises 17 residues. The CDR3 protein is CASSSGVTGGRSDTQYF. The CDR3 region has the DNA TGCGCCAGCAGCTCGGGGGTCACCGGGGGAAGGTCAGATACGCAGTATTTT.

This clone has just a few counts. The genes are TRBV10-3 and TRBJ1-3; 8 bases align to TRBD1. There are 16 residues in the CDR3. Germline trimming cut 7 bases from V and 3 bases from J; bases unmatched to any gene: 11. Looked up from germline, CDR1 is ENHRY and CDR2 is SYGVKD. CDR3 amino acids: CAIKAGTGEGGNTIYF. DNA for the CDR3: TGTGCCATCAAAGCCGGGACAGGAGAAGGTGGAAACACCATATATTTT.

The chain employs TRBV2 and TRBJ1-2, with 7 bases lining up with TRBD1. V was pared by 0 bases and J by 8 bases, with 9 bases of the junction left unmatched. CDR3 size: 15 residues. Germline CDR1 is SNHLY and CDR2 is FYNNEI. In DNA, the CDR3 is TGTGCCAGCAGTGAAGCACGGACAGGCCTGGGGGGCTACACCTTC. It yields the protein CASSEARTGLGGYTF.